The T cell receptor (beta chain) described here comes from a study of blood T cell repertoires in COVID-19. About the study: Italy, Spain and the United States were the sources of the convalescent and acute COVID-19 samples. Sample material is recorded as cDNA or gDNA derived from T cells, B-cell-depleted T cells, or PBMCs.

The V gene lost 4 bases and the J gene lost 0 bases, with 7 bases spanning the gap. This CDR3 has 15 residues. Germline V CDR1 and CDR2: MGHRA, YSYEKL. In the original processing: Quantification of nucleated cells was approximated via reference gene primer amplification. Profiled with immunoSEQ multiplex PCR; TCRdb holds only in-frame clones, not every one. V and J calls and clone size are copied from that table; D and trimming were computed from the DNA. Of 99,000 or so clones listed, roughly 79% are singletons. What was sequenced was peripheral blood. The receptor's source is a woman in her seventies with acute or convalescent COVID-19. The rearrangement joins TRBV4-1 to TRBJ2-6, with D possibly being TRBD1 (6 bases). The CDR3 region has the DNA TGCGCCAGCAGCCTACAGGGCTCTGGGGCCAACGTCCTGACTTTC. Translation gives CASSLQGSGANVLTF.